Sequencing of this T cell receptor beta chain was carried out in a study of blood T cell repertoires in COVID-19. About the research overall: There were acute and convalescent COVID-19 samples, and they came from the United States, Italy and Spain. T cells, B-cell-depleted T cells, or PBMCs supplied cDNA or gDNA.

The germline V gene has CDR1 SGHNT and CDR2 YENEEA. The germline V and J ends were trimmed by 5 bases and 10 bases, with 21 bases remaining between them. The CDR3 totals 15 residues. Original methodology: Reference gene primer amplification in the assay estimated nucleated cell counts. The data were produced by immunoSEQ multiplex PCR, yet TCRdb's version contains in-frame clones alone and is incomplete. The V and J calls and the clone size are those of that table, but D and trimming were determined from the DNA. The repertoire consists of about 90,000 clones, with about 92% occurring once and the leading ten covering roughly 6.4%.

V and J are TRBV11-3 and TRBJ2-1; weak D call: TRBD1 (6 bases). Sequencing input: peripheral blood. The receptor was isolated from a woman aged 55-70 years with active COVID-19. CDR3 protein: CASSLGDSEGEEQFF. The CDR3 DNA reads as TGTGCCAGCAGCCTAGGGGATAGCGAGGGGGAGGAGCAGTTCTTC.